The next 6 T cell receptor beta chains were all read from a single sample in a study of post-analysis software for immune sequencing data (dated by TCRdb to between 2015 and 2017). The receptor library was made with PCR. Sequencer: Illumina HiSeq 2500. To reduce PCR and sequencing biases, unique molecular identifiers were incorporated into the TCR beta cDNA libraries. Clones were called with MiXCR by TCRdb after fastp trimmed the public reads at Q25, and only in-frame beta chains were retained. Records with the same CDR3 protein are collapsed into one entry carrying the most frequent genes and DNA. The sample table contains approximately 770,000 distinct CDR3 sequences; only one count was recorded for 46% of them. The top ten clonotypes cover roughly 4.9% of the sample. Overall study outcomes, separate from this receptor: Several TRBV segments, including TRBV5-6, TRBV5-1 and TRBV20-1, were significantly more frequent in patients than controls.

These receptors lack a known antigen. The specimen was blood. All receptors come from a girl between 10 and 17 years old with multiple sclerosis.

Only a few counts were recorded for this clonotype. The genes are TRBV4-3 and TRBJ2-1; TRBD1 aligns across 9 bases. The CDR3 length is 18 residues. Per the germline V gene, CDR1 is LGHNA and CDR2 is YSLEER. The V segment lost 0 bases and the J segment 7 bases; nucleotides outside the gene matches: 13. The CDR3 loop reads CASSQDYRGGQGWNEQFF. The CDR3 coding sequence is TGCGCCAGCAGCCAAGATTATCGAGGGGGACAGGGTTGGAATGAGCAGTTCTTC.

This clonotype came up a few times. The gene calls are TRBV28 and TRBJ2-1; possible D gene TRBD2, 6 bases. This CDR3 has 16 amino acids. In germline, CDR1 is MDHEN, CDR2 SYDVKM. V lost 2 bases and J 2 bases, leaving 13 bases between the germline ends. CDR3 residues: CASSLVAEATYNEQFF. In DNA form, the CDR3 reads TGTGCCAGCAGTTTAGTAGCGGAGGCAACCTACAATGAGCAGTTCTTC.

This clonotype was observed a single time. This sequence joins TRBV27 and TRBJ1-6; D might be TRBD1 (6 bases). V lost 5 bases, J lost 10 bases, and 15 bases lay in between. The CDR3 contains 14 residues. Germline CDR1 and CDR2: MNHEY and SMNVEV (reference sequence). CDR3 coding DNA: TGTGCCAGCAGTGCCGGGACATATGGGTCACCCCTCCACTTT. Amino acid sequence: CASSAGTYGSPLHF.

The CDR3, as DNA: TGCAGTGCTACTAGCGGGGGGTTACGAGAGACCCAGTACTTC. It translates to CSATSGGLRETQYF. The chain couples TRBV20-1 to TRBJ2-5; 11 bases agree with TRBD2. Germline V gene sequence: CDR1 DFQATT, CDR2 SNEGSKA (reference sequence). The CDR3 loop spans 14 amino acids. The junction had 5 bases not matched to a gene; V was cut back by 4 bases and J by 4 bases.

This clonotype has more than one count but fewer than ten. V usage is TRBV4-1 and J usage is TRBJ1-2; maybe TRBD1 (6 bases). The CDR3 sequence is 14 residues long. Trimming removed 1 base at V and 8 bases at J, with 14 bases between. CDR1 is MGHRA and CDR2 is YSYEKL in the germline V gene. The CDR3 sequence is CASSQGTAPGGYTF. CDR3 DNA sequence: TGCGCCAGCAGCCAAGGGACAGCCCCCGGGGGCTACACCTTC.

The V call is TRBV6-5, the J call TRBJ1-2, with 7 positions matching TRBD1. Germline lookup yields CDR1 MNHEY and CDR2 SVGAGI. The CDR3 is made up of 13 amino acids. The trim removed 6 bases at V and 4 bases at J, leaving 5 bases unmatched. In nucleotides, the CDR3 is TGTGCCAGCAGGGAGGGGACAGTCTATGGCTACACCTTC. Translated: CASREGTVYGYTF.